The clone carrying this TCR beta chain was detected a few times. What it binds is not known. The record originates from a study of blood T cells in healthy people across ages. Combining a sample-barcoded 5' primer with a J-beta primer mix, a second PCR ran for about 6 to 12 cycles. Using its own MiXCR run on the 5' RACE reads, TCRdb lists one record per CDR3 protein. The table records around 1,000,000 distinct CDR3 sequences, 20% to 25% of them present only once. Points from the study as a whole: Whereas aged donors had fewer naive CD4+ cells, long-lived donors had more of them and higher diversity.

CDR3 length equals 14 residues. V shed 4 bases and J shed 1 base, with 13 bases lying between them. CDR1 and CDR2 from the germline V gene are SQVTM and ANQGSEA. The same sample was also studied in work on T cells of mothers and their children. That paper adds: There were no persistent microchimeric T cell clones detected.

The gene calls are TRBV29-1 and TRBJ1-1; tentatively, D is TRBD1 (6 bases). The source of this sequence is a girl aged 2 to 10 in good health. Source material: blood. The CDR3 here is CSVAGRGPNTEAFF. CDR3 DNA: TGCAGCGTTGCTGGACGGGGGCCGAACACTGAAGCTTTCTTT.